This T cell receptor beta chain was documented in a study of shared clonotypes between healthy human individuals (dated by TCRdb to the early 2020s). Study-wide context: A few men and two women, aged 18 to 49 years, made up the cohort. For each donor, CD4 naive and CD4 memory were each given three plates, CD8 naive was given two plates, and CD8 memory was given one plate. The study deeply sequenced blood TCR repertoires of five healthy adults to estimate repertoire size and the extent of clonotype sharing between individuals. To increase sequencing depth and limit assay-specific biases, TCR repertoire library preparation and sequencing were carried out by different laboratories using diverse techniques. Per donor, leukapheresis produced somewhere between about 0.85 and 8.9 billion PBMCs.

Via the germline V gene (reference sequence), CDR1 is SEHNR and CDR2 FQNEAQ. Spanning cysteine to phenylalanine, the CDR3 consists of 16 amino acids. The only DNA kept is the CDR3, 48 bases in frame from the first base. V is shortened by 5 bases, J by 0 bases, and the region joining them spans 17 bases. What the authors observed across the whole study: Naive subsets generally had larger estimated clonotype richness than memory subsets. Sampling was restricted to blood, and TCR repertoires in tissues likely differ from the TCR repertoires found in blood. Based on pairwise subsampling, the degree of clonotype sharing among donors was expected to be affected by sequencing depth. Across several donors, about 5% of naive CD4, around 3.3% of naive CD8, around 2.1% of memory CD4, and roughly 0.4% of memory CD8 clonotypes were shared. The genetic and exposure-history diversity represented was limited by the small number of donors. Even with the large sequencing depth, rarefaction of the sorted-subset datasets indicated that sequencing was incomplete. Compared with non-shared clonotypes, clonotypes shared by all four sorted-subset donors had higher generation probabilities.

With regard to this clone: The antigen it recognizes is unknown. No base quality information exists; no much larger clone differs at one position.

The donors were healthy, HIV-negative adults with no recently reported acute infections or vaccinations. All donors were Caucasian adults living in Nashville, Tennessee, USA. CD4+ T cells were enriched by magnetic negative selection; naive cells were then positively selected on CD45RA, and the negative fraction formed the memory subset. Blood was collected by leukapheresis, and PBMCs were isolated by Ficoll-Histopaque density gradient centrifugation and then cryopreserved in liquid nitrogen vapor phase. Purity and quantity of every magnetically sorted T cell population were checked by analytical flow cytometry. From each sorted fraction, genomic DNA was isolated and quantified by UV absorbance on a Nanodrop 2000c. TCR CDR3 regions were amplified from genomic DNA by multiplex PCR using the deep immunoSEQ assay. Extracted genomic DNA from each cell subset was spread evenly across all wells of several immunoSEQ 96-well plates, with each plate serving as a replicate. For sorted subsets, about 210 ng of genomic DNA, equivalent to 25,000 to 35,000 T cell genomes, went into each replicate PCR. Purified libraries were quantified with a Qubit 3.0 fluorometer, sized on a Bioanalyzer 2100, and re-quantified with the KAPA Library Quantification kit. A separate single-read 150-cycle Illumina NextSeq 550 flow cell was used to sequence each immunoSEQ 96-well plate. Turning to the authors' computational methods: Because the immunoSEQ output held only junctional sequences and lacked quality scores, the filtering could not match the filtering applied to full-length reads. To assign V/J genes and CDR3, sequences were annotated against IMGT germline references using PyIR, a Python wrapper for IgBLAST v1.9. Reads with weak V/J assignments (E-value above 1e-6), missing CDR3, stop codons, out-of-frame junctions, or ambiguous translated residues were removed. V3J clonotypes were defined as sequences sharing an identical inferred V gene, J gene, and CDR3 amino acid sequence. To compute the percentage overlap between repertoires, the number of shared unique clonotypes was divided by the size of the smaller repertoire. Richness of each repertoire was evaluated using RTK rarefaction, the Chao1 estimator, and Recon v2.1 estimates of unobserved clonotypes. Generation probabilities for all TCRbeta clonotypes obtained by the gDNA method from a handful of donors were computed using OLGA. TCRdb carries this immuneACCESS record with in-frame sequences only. Its versions omit some clonotypes, under half of them owing to an unresolved V gene in the studies checked, with the rest unexplained. V and J calls and clone size are given by that table; D and trimming were obtained from the DNA. The table for this sample lists fewer than 2.5 million clones; roughly 93% of them were counted only once. Roughly 0.39% of the sample is taken by the ten largest.

Sequencing was carried out using naive CD4+ T cells from PBMCs. The sample's cell subset or site label, in plain terms: CD45RA+ positively selected. The receptor was derived from a man between 18 and 29 years old in good health. Some clones in this sample may be carry-over from other donors' samples. Recombination connected TRBV7-9 to TRBJ2-7; the best D guess is TRBD1, with 6 bases matching. CDR3 protein: CASSRLQGIYSYEQYF. The nucleotide sequence is given as TGTGCCAGCAGCAGACTACAGGGTATTTACTCCTACGAGCAGTACTTC.